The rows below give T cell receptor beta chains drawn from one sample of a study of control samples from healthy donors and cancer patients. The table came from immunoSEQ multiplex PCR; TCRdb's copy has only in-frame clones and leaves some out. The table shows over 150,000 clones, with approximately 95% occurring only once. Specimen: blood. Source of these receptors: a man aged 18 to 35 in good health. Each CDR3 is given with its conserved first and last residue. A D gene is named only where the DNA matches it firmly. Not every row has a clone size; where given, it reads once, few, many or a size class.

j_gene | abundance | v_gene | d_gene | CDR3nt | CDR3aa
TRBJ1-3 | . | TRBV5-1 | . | TGCGCCAGCAGCTTCGTCCCCGGCCGCTCTGGAAACACCATATATTTT | CASSFVPGRSGNTIYF
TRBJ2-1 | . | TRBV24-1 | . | TGTGCCACCAGTGATTCTCTACAGGGAAAACCGTACAATGAGCAGTTCTTC | CATSDSLQGKPYNEQFF
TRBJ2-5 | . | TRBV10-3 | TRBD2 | TGTGCCATCAGGACTAGCGGTGAAAATACCCAGTACTTC | CAIRTSGENTQYF
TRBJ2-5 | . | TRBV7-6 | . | TGTGCCAGCAGCTTAAAAGGGGAGACCCAGTACTTC | CASSLKGETQYF
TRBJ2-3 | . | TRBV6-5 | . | TGTGCCAGCAGTTACTCGGTGGATCCTAGCACAGATACGCAGTATTTT | CASSYSVDPSTDTQYF
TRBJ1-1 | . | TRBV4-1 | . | TGCGCCAGCAGCCAAGAATCCCCCACAGGGTCGGCGTTACCTAACACTGAAGCTTTCTTT | CASSQESPTGSALPNTEAFF
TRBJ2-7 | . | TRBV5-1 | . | TGCGCCAGCAGCTGGGTTACAGGAGGAGGCTACGAGCAGTACTTC | CASSWVTGGGYEQYF
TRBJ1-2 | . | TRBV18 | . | TGTGCCAGCTCACCGACAGAAGACTATGGCTACACCTTC | CASSPTEDYGYTF
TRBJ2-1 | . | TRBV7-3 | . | TGTGCCAGCAGCCCCTCTGCGGGGGCGAGCAATGAGCAGTTCTTC | CASSPSAGASNEQFF
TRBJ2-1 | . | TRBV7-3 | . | TGTGCCAGCAGCTTAACCAGACTCGATGAGCAGTTCTTC | CASSLTRLDEQFF
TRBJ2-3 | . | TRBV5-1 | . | TGCGCCAGCAGCAGCGAAGGGGGGCCGGGAGATACGCAGTATTTT | CASSSEGGPGDTQYF
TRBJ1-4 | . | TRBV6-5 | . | TGTGCCAGCGGGAGACGGTCCCTCAATGAAAAACTGTTTTTT | CASGRRSLNEKLFF
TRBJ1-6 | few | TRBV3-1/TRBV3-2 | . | TGTGCCAGCAGCCAAGGGGTGACGAATTCACCCCTCCACTTT | CASSQGVTNSPLHF
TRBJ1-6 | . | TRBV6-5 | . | TGTGCCAGCAGTTATTCCAGGGGTAATTCACCCCTCCACTTT | CASSYSRGNSPLHF
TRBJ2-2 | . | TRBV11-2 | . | TGTGCCAGCAGCCTCTGGGGGACCACTGCCCTAGGGGAGCTGTTTTTT | CASSLWGTTALGELFF
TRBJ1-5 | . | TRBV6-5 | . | TGTGCCAGCAGCGACTCGTGGGGAAATCAGCCCCAGCATTTT | CASSDSWGNQPQHF
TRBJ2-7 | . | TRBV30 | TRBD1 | TGTGCCTGGAGTCTCGGGACAGATGCTTCCTACGAGCAGTACTTC | CAWSLGTDASYEQYF
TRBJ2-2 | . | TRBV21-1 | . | TGTGCCAGCAGCTACCCCCGTGGCGGACTAGCGGGGCACACCGGGGAGCTGTTTTTT | CASSYPRGGLAGHTGELFF
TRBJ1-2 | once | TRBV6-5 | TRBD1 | TGTGCCAGCAACCCGGGACAGGGAAGAAACTATGGCTACACCTTC | CASNPGQGRNYGYTF
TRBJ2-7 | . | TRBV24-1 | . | TGTGCCACCAGTGATTTGAGCGATCCAGGTGGCGAGCAGTACTTC | CATSDLSDPGGEQYF
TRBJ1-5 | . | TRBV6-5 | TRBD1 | TGTGCCAGCAGTTCAACAGACAGGGACAATCAGCCCCAGCATTTT | CASSSTDRDNQPQHF
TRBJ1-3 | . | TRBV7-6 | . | TGTGCCAGCAGCTTTCGACGCGGGACACCGGCCGCTGCTTATGGAAACACCATATATTTT | CASSFRRGTPAAAYGNTIYF
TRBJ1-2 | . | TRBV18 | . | TGTGCCAGCTCACCACTTGATGGAAGCTATGGCTACACCTTC | CASSPLDGSYGYTF
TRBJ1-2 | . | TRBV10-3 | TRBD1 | TGTGCCATCAGTTTGGACAGGGAGGCTGGCTACACCTTC | CAISLDREAGYTF
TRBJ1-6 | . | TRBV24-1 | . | TGTGCCACCAGTGATTTGCCCACCTCACCCCTCCACTTT | CATSDLPTSPLHF
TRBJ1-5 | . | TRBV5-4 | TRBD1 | TGTGCCAGCAGCCTTCCCAGCAGGGGGCAAGATCAGCCCCAGCATTTT | CASSLPSRGQDQPQHF
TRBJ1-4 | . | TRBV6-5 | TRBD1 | TGTGCCAGCAGCCGCTGGGACAGGGGTGAAAAACTGTTTTTT | CASSRWDRGEKLFF
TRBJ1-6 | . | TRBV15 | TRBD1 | TGTGCCACCAGCAGGGGACAGGGGGCCAATTCACCCCTCCACTTT | CATSRGQGANSPLHF
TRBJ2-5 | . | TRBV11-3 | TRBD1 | TGTGCCAGCAGCTTACAGGGGGTCGGGGAGACCCAGTACTTC | CASSLQGVGETQYF
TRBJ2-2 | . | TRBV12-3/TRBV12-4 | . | TGTGCCAGCAGTTTTACGGGGTTCGGGGAGCTGTTTTTT | CASSFTGFGELFF
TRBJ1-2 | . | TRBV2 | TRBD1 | TGTGCCAGCAGTGCCCCGGGACAGGGGATCCGCGTCTATGGCTACACCTTC | CASSAPGQGIRVYGYTF
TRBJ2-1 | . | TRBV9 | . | TGTGCCAGCAGCGCCATTGGCAGGGGTGACAATGAGCAGTTCTTC | CASSAIGRGDNEQFF
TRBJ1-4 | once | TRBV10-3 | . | TGTGCCATCAGTGCAACTAATGAAAAACTGTTTTTT | CAISATNEKLFF
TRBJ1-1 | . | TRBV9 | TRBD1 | TGTGCCAGCAGCGCCTGGGACAGGGGAACTGAAGCTTTCTTT | CASSAWDRGTEAFF
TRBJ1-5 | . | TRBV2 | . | TGTGCCAGCAGCGGTGCTAATCAGCCCCAGCATTTT | CASSGANQPQHF
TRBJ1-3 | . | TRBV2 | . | TGTGCCAGCAACCGTTTAAACACCATATATTTT | CASNRLNTIYF
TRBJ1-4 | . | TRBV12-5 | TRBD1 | TGTGCTAGTGGCAGGGGGCAGGGTAATGAAAAACTGTTTTTT | CASGRGQGNEKLFF
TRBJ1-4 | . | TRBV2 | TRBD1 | TGTGCCAGCAGTTTACAGGGGGGCTCTAATGAAAAACTGTTTTTT | CASSLQGGSNEKLFF
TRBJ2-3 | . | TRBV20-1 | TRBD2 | TGCAGTGCTAGTCCTAGCGGGGGCCCCACTAGCACAGATACGCAGTATTTT | CSASPSGGPTSTDTQYF
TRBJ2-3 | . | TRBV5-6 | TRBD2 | TGTGCCAGCAGCTTGGGACTAGCGGGGGCCACGCAGTATTTT | CASSLGLAGATQYF
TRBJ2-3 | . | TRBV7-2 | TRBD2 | TGTGCCAGCAGCTTAGCCGCGGGGGGCGTGGCAGATACGCAGTATTTT | CASSLAAGGVADTQYF
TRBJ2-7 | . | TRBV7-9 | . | TGTGCCAGCAGCCAGCAGGGCGGGGACGAGCAGTACTTC | CASSQQGGDEQYF
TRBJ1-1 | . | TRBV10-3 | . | TGTGCCATCAGTGAGGTCGGAATCTCAGCGAACACTGAGGCTTTCTTT | CAISEVGISANTEAFF
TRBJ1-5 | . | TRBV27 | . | TGTGCCAGCAGTTATAAGATAGGCCAGCCCCAGCATTTT | CASSYKIGQPQHF
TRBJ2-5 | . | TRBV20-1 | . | TGCAGTGCTAGTCTTCGAGGGGGGGCTGGGGAGACCCAGTACTTC | CSASLRGGAGETQYF
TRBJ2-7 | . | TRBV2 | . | TGTGCCAGCAGTTCCCCCTCGACAGCAGCTGATTACGAGCAGTACTTC | CASSSPSTAADYEQYF
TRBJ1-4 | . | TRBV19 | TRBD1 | TGTGCCAGTAGCCGTCGACAGGGGAATGAAAAACTGTTTTTT | CASSRRQGNEKLFF
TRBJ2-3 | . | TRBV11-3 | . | TGTGCCAGCAGCTTAGACGGCACGACAGATACGCAGTATTTT | CASSLDGTTDTQYF
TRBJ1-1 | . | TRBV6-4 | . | TGTGCCAGCAGAGAGGACAGCATGAACACTGAAGCTTTCTTT | CASREDSMNTEAFF
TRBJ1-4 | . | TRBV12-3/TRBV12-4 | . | TGTGCCAGCCGGACACCCTGGGGGGAAAAACTGTTTTTT | CASRTPWGEKLFF
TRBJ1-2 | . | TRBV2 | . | TGTGCCAGCAGTGATGACTCCTATGGCTACACCTTC | CASSDDSYGYTF
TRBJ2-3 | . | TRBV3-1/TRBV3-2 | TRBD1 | TGTGCCAGCAGCCAAGGGACAGGGATTTTACTGGAAGATACGCAGTATTTT | CASSQGTGILLEDTQYF